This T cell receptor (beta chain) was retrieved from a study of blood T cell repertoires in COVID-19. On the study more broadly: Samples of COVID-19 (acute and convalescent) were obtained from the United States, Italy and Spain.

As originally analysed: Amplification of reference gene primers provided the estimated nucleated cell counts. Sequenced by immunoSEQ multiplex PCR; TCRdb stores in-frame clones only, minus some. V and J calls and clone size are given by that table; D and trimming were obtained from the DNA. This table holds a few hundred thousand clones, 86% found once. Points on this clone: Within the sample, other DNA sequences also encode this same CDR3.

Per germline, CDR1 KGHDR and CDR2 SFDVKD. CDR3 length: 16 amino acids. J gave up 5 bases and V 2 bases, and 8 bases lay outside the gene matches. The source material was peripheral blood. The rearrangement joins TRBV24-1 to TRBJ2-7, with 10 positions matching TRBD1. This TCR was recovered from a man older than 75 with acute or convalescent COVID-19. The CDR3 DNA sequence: TGTGCCACCAGTGATTCACCGGGACAGGGGCCCAACGAGCAGTACTTC. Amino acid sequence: CATSDSPGQGPNEQYF.